A single T cell receptor (beta chain) is shown here with its context. Trimming took 6 bases from V and 8 from J; bases not matched to a gene: 7. CDR1 is MNHEY and CDR2 is SVGAGI in the germline V gene. There are 13 residues in the CDR3. The source of the sample is a study of blood T cell repertoires in COVID-19. Study at large: Sources were T cells, B-cell-depleted T cells, or PBMCs; the material itself was cDNA or gDNA.

As originally analysed: From reference gene primer amplification, estimates of nucleated cell counts were derived. Here immunoSEQ multiplex PCR was the method, and the copy in TCRdb shows in-frame clones only, minus some. That table furnishes V, J and clone size, whereas the DNA furnished D and trimming. The top ten clones hold approximately 3% of a sample with 85,000 to 110,000 clones, around 90% of them seen once. Sequenced sample: peripheral blood. This rearrangement joins TRBV6-5 to TRBJ1-5, with 7 bases that match TRBD1. This receptor was obtained from a man aged 45 to 65 in a cohort sampled during active COVID-19. The CDR3 loop reads CASRGQPGEPQHF. The CDR3 nucleotides read TGTGCCAGCAGGGGACAGCCCGGGGAGCCCCAGCATTTT.